This T cell receptor beta chain was sequenced in a study of shared clonotypes between healthy human individuals. The CDR3 covers 13 residues. Between the trimmed V and J ends, which lost 2 bases and 7 bases, there was a span of 11 bases. Germline CDR1 and CDR2: MDHEN and SYDVKM. Produced via immunoSEQ multiplex PCR; TCRdb's table is partial and in-frame only. The sample gives 2 million to 2.5 million clones, 90% to 95% of which show up once; about 0.39% is in the top ten. Study-level findings and limits: Rarefaction showed that sequencing of sorted subsets was incomplete (despite large depth).

A single count supports this clone. Its matching antigen is unknown. The receptor was derived from a man younger than 35 in good health. Some clones in this sample may be carry-over from other donors' samples. The chain has TRBV28 and TRBJ2-5; D remains ambiguous. The sample consisted of naive CD4+ T cells from PBMCs. The subset was: CD45RA+ positively selected. CDR3 sequence (DNA): TGTGCCAGCAGTTTAGCTGCGAAAGGGACCCAGTACTTC. This gives the protein CASSLAAKGTQYF.